These T cell receptor beta chains were read from a single sample in a study of blood T cell repertoires in COVID-19. Data came from immunoSEQ multiplex PCR; TCRdb stores just in-frame clones and leaves some out. The table shows about 380,000 clones, with approximately 90% occurring only once. Sequencing was done on a sample of PBMCs or T cells enriched from blood (not recorded which). Receptors originate from a woman between 18 and 29 years old who had recovered from COVID-19. CDR3s include the opening cysteine and the closing phenylalanine or tryptophan. The order of the fields is CDR3 DNA, CDR3 protein, D gene, J gene, V gene, clone size. The D gene is left open where the match is weak. Clone size is stated in some rows and not others, as once, few, many or a class when expanded.

DNA: TGTGCCAGCAGCCACAGGGGAAGCTCCTACGAGCAGTACTTC
CDR3: CASSHRGSSYEQYF
D: TRBD1
J: TRBJ2-7
V: TRBV28
size: .

DNA: TGTGCCACCAGCGGAATACTGACAGCTAACTATGGCTACACCTTC
CDR3: CATSGILTANYGYTF
D: .
J: TRBJ1-2
V: TRBV15
size: .

DNA: TGTGCCAGTAGTATTATGGGAGGAACAGACAACGAGCAGTACTTC
CDR3: CASSIMGGTDNEQYF
D: .
J: TRBJ2-7
V: TRBV19
size: .

DNA: TGTGCCAGCAGTGGGACTAGCGATGAGCAGTTCTTC
CDR3: CASSGTSDEQFF
D: TRBD2
J: TRBJ2-1
V: TRBV2
size: .

DNA: TGCGCCAGCAGCCAAGTGCCAGGTACGGATGGATACAATGAGCAGTTCTTC
CDR3: CASSQVPGTDGYNEQFF
D: .
J: TRBJ2-1
V: TRBV4-3
size: once

DNA: TGTGCCAGCAGTTTAATCGGGGACAGGGGGCCCCACGAGCAGTACTTC
CDR3: CASSLIGDRGPHEQYF
D: TRBD1
J: TRBJ2-7
V: TRBV28
size: .

DNA: TGTGCCAGCAGTACCTCGCGGGGGGGCCAGGATGAGCAGTTCTTC
CDR3: CASSTSRGGQDEQFF
D: TRBD2
J: TRBJ2-1
V: TRBV7-2
size: .

DNA: TGTGCCAGCAGGCCCTCTTTGGCTGGGGCTAGCTACACCTTC
CDR3: CASRPSLAGASYTF
D: .
J: TRBJ1-2
V: TRBV28
size: .

DNA: TGTGCCAGCAGCTCTCCCCATCCCCTAGCGGGGAGCACAGATACGCAGTATTTT
CDR3: CASSSPHPLAGSTDTQYF
D: TRBD2
J: TRBJ2-3
V: TRBV13
size: .

DNA: TGTGCCAGCAGCTTAGTTTTGGGGGCGAGGACTGAAGCTTTCTTT
CDR3: CASSLVLGARTEAFF
D: .
J: TRBJ1-1
V: TRBV7-8
size: once

DNA: TGCGCCAGCAGCTTCAGAGGCACGGGGGGGCAAGAGACCCAGTACTTC
CDR3: CASSFRGTGGQETQYF
D: TRBD2
J: TRBJ2-5
V: TRBV5-1
size: .

DNA: TGCGCCAGCAGCGAGGGCTCGGGTGAAAAACTGTTTTTT
CDR3: CASSEGSGEKLFF
D: .
J: TRBJ1-4
V: TRBV5-1
size: .

DNA: TGTGCCAGTAAGCGGGACAGGGGTCGGGAGACCCAGTACTTC
CDR3: CASKRDRGRETQYF
D: TRBD1
J: TRBJ2-5
V: TRBV19
size: .

DNA: TGTGCCAGTAGTCGTACGGTTGGTAGCAATCAGCCCCAGCATTTT
CDR3: CASSRTVGSNQPQHF
D: .
J: TRBJ1-5
V: TRBV19
size: few

DNA: TGTGCCAGCAGTTCACGACAGGGTTCAGGCTACACCTTC
CDR3: CASSSRQGSGYTF
D: TRBD1
J: TRBJ1-2
V: TRBV6-4
size: .

DNA: TGCGCCAGCAGCCAAGTATCCAGGGGTGACACTGAAGCTTTCTTT
CDR3: CASSQVSRGDTEAFF
D: .
J: TRBJ1-1
V: TRBV4-3
size: once

DNA: TGTGCCATCAGTCGGGACATAGCGTACGAGCAGTACTTC
CDR3: CAISRDIAYEQYF
D: .
J: TRBJ2-7
V: TRBV10-3
size: .

DNA: TGCGCCAGCAGCTTGGCACACGGGGGGTATGGCTACACCTTC
CDR3: CASSLAHGGYGYTF
D: .
J: TRBJ1-2
V: TRBV5-1
size: few

DNA: TGTGCCAGCAGCAGGCAGGGGGCTACGCAGTATTTT
CDR3: CASSRQGATQYF
D: TRBD1
J: TRBJ2-3
V: TRBV13
size: .

DNA: TGTGCCAGCAGTGATGAGACAGGCCTTTCCAAAAACATTCAGTACTTC
CDR3: CASSDETGLSKNIQYF
D: .
J: TRBJ2-4
V: TRBV2
size: .

DNA: TGTGCCAGCTCACTGGCCCAGGGGCTCAATCAGCCCCAGCATTTT
CDR3: CASSLAQGLNQPQHF
D: .
J: TRBJ1-5
V: TRBV18
size: .

DNA: TGTGCCAGCAGTGAATACAGGGACAGGGGGCCAGATACGCAGTATTTT
CDR3: CASSEYRDRGPDTQYF
D: TRBD1
J: TRBJ2-3
V: TRBV25-1
size: .

DNA: TGTGCCAGCAGCCCCCGAGCGCGGGGGACCCAGTACTTC
CDR3: CASSPRARGTQYF
D: .
J: TRBJ2-5
V: TRBV11-1
size: .

DNA: TGTGCCAGCAGTGTTTCGACTAGCGGGGGCCCACAAGAGACCCAGTACTTC
CDR3: CASSVSTSGGPQETQYF
D: TRBD2
J: TRBJ2-5
V: TRBV6-2/TRBV6-3
size: .

DNA: TGTGCCAGTAGTGTGACAGGGGGCGGGAATCAGCCCCAGCATTTT
CDR3: CASSVTGGGNQPQHF
D: TRBD1
J: TRBJ1-5
V: TRBV19
size: .

DNA: TGTGCCAGCAGTTCGTCGGGACAGGGCATACGGGACATTCAGTACTTC
CDR3: CASSSSGQGIRDIQYF
D: TRBD1
J: TRBJ2-4
V: TRBV27
size: .

DNA: TGTGCCAGCAGCCTGGGGCCGAGACCAACTAATGAAAAACTGTTTTTT
CDR3: CASSLGPRPTNEKLFF
D: .
J: TRBJ1-4
V: TRBV14
size: .

DNA: TGCGCCAGCAGCTTAGTCCCTTTACGGGGAACGGATTCACCCCTCCACTTT
CDR3: CASSLVPLRGTDSPLHF
D: .
J: TRBJ1-6
V: TRBV5-1
size: .

DNA: TGCGCCAGCAGCCAAGCGGGGGTTAATGAAAAACTGTTTTTT
CDR3: CASSQAGVNEKLFF
D: .
J: TRBJ1-4
V: TRBV4-1
size: .

DNA: TGTGCCAGTAGTATTAGGACGGACTACCTTAATGAAAAACTGTTTTTT
CDR3: CASSIRTDYLNEKLFF
D: .
J: TRBJ1-4
V: TRBV19
size: .

DNA: TGTGCCAGCAGCCCTAGCACCTCCTACGAGCAGTACTTC
CDR3: CASSPSTSYEQYF
D: .
J: TRBJ2-7
V: TRBV4-2
size: few

DNA: TGTGCCAGCAGCCAATGGCTCAATCGGGACACTTATTCACCCCTCCACTTT
CDR3: CASSQWLNRDTYSPLHF
D: .
J: TRBJ1-6
V: TRBV3-1/TRBV3-2
size: .

DNA: TGTGCCAGCAGCTCGCTGGCGCAGGGGGGAAATGGCTACACCTTC
CDR3: CASSSLAQGGNGYTF
D: TRBD1
J: TRBJ1-2
V: TRBV5-4
size: .

DNA: TGTGCCAGCAGCTTGGGACAGGGGAACACCGGGGAGCTGTTTTTT
CDR3: CASSLGQGNTGELFF
D: TRBD1
J: TRBJ2-2
V: TRBV5-4
size: .

DNA: TGCAGTGCTAGTTTGACCTGGGCCGCGAACACCGGGGAGCTGTTTTTT
CDR3: CSASLTWAANTGELFF
D: .
J: TRBJ2-2
V: TRBV20-1
size: .

DNA: TGTGCCAGCAGTTACTCCGACGGAGGAGGTGGCTACACCTTC
CDR3: CASSYSDGGGGYTF
D: .
J: TRBJ1-2
V: TRBV6-2/TRBV6-3
size: .

DNA: TGTGCCAGCATGGCACACTCCTACGAGCAGTACTTC
CDR3: CASMAHSYEQYF
D: .
J: TRBJ2-7
V: TRBV27
size: .

DNA: TGTGCCAGCAGCGCGGGATTGGACAGGGGGACAGGGGGGTTT
CDR3: CASSAGLDRGTGGF
D: TRBD1
J: TRBJ1-1
V: TRBV11-2
size: .

DNA: TGTGCCAGTAGTATAGCAGGGAATTCACCCCTCCACTTT
CDR3: CASSIAGNSPLHF
D: .
J: TRBJ1-6
V: TRBV19
size: .

DNA: TGTGCCAGCTCACATGCCCCTACCAGGGACTATGGCTACACCTTC
CDR3: CASSHAPTRDYGYTF
D: .
J: TRBJ1-2
V: TRBV18
size: .